This T cell receptor beta chain was recorded in a study of blood T cell repertoires in COVID-19. Study-level background: Samples of COVID-19 (acute and convalescent) were obtained from the United States, Italy and Spain. PBMCs, B-cell-depleted T cells, or T cells were the source of the cDNA or gDNA that made up the material.

V gave up 1 base and J gave up 0 bases, with 9 bases separating them. The CDR3 loop spans 15 amino acids. Looked up from germline, CDR1 is SGHNT and CDR2 is YENEEA. Original methodology: Reference gene primer amplification gave estimated nucleated cell counts. TCRdb keeps only in-frame clones here, not all; method: immunoSEQ multiplex PCR. The V and J calls and clone size are taken from that table; D and trimming were inferred from the DNA. The table lists a few hundred thousand clones, roughly 90% of them singletons. Sequencing used peripheral blood. This chain links TRBV11-3 with TRBJ2-5; D is perhaps TRBD1 (5 bases). The TCR originated in a man between 18 and 29 years old who had recovered from COVID-19. CDR3 protein: CASSLAPGYQETQYF. CDR3 bases: TGTGCCAGCAGCTTAGCCCCAGGGTACCAAGAGACCCAGTACTTC.